The 8 T cell receptor beta chains presented below share a single source sample, sequenced in a study of shared clonotypes between healthy human individuals. Libraries were prepared by immunoSEQ multiplex PCR; TCRdb keeps only in-frame clonotypes and omits some of them. The repertoire holds over 2 million clones, about 95% seen once, with 0.1% to 0.15% in the top ten. The sequencing sample was made of naive CD4+ T cells sorted from blood. Stated subset: CD45RA+ positively selected. These receptors all stem from a man younger than 35 in good health.

The chain is built from TRBV5-1 and TRBJ2-2, with TRBD2 as a possible D gene (5 bases). Germline CDR1 and CDR2: SGHRS and YFSETQ. The V gene lost 5 bases and the J gene lost 2 bases, with 16 bases spanning the gap. This CDR3 is 16 amino acids long. CDR3 loop: CASRTLRAGNTGELFF. The CDR3 region has the DNA TGCGCCAGCAGAACTTTGAGGGCGGGTAACACCGGGGAGCTGTTTTTT.

With respect to this clone: This sample also contains other DNA sequences that code for the same CDR3. The CDR3 loop reads CASSQDSAASTDTQYF. CDR3 nucleotides: TGCGCCAGCAGCCAAGATTCCGCGGCTAGCACAGATACGCAGTATTTT. This sequence joins TRBV4-1 and TRBJ2-3; D remains unclear. The V and J ends lost 0 bases and 0 bases respectively, with 10 bases between them. The length of the CDR3 is 16 residues. Germline CDR1 reads MGHRA; CDR2 reads YSYEKL.

V and J are TRBV5-4 and TRBJ2-1, with 9 nucleotides matching TRBD1. V gave up 4 bases and J gave up 4 bases; unmatched junction bases: 6. The CDR3 has 15 amino acids. The germline CDR1 and CDR2 sequences are SGHNT and YYREEE (reference sequence). The CDR3 DNA reads as TGTGCCAGCAGCCGGGTTGGGACAGGGTACAATGAGCAGTTCTTC. Protein sequence: CASSRVGTGYNEQFF.

The CDR3 DNA is TGTGCCAGTACCACATATGGATCCCATCAGCCCCAGCATTTT. Protein: CASTTYGSHQPQHF. The chain is built from TRBV19 and TRBJ1-5, with D uncertain. CDR3 length equals 14 residues. Germline V gives CDR1 LNHDA, CDR2 SQIVND (reference sequence). V was pared by 7 bases and J by 5 bases, with 15 bases between.

This clone has only one observation. The V call is TRBV2, the J call TRBJ2-7, with 8 bases aligning to TRBD2. The germline CDR1 and CDR2 sequences are SNHLY and FYNNEI. This CDR3 contains 16 residues. Trimming removed 8 bases from V and 2 bases from J; junction bases left unmatched: 14. CDR3 nucleotide sequence: TGTGCCAGCGGGACTAGGGACACCTCCTCTACCTACGAGCAGTACTTC. Its protein product is CASGTRDTSSTYEQYF.

J is TRBJ2-7 and V is TRBV5-6, with a tentative D call TRBD1 (6 bases). The CDR3 consists of 11 residues. Trimming removed 3 bases at V and 7 bases at J, with 8 bases between. CDR1 is SGHDT and CDR2 is YYEEEE in the germline V gene. CDR3 sequence (DNA): TGTGCCAGCAGCTGGGGGACAGAGCAGTACTTC. Its translation is CASSWGTEQYF.

V is TRBV6-5 and J is TRBJ2-7, with 9 bases fitting TRBD1. The J segment lost 6 bases and the V segment lost 7 bases, leaving 7 bases of the junction unmatched. The V gene's germline CDR1 is MNHEY and CDR2 SVGAGI. CDR3 length: 13 residues. The CDR3 coding sequence is TGTGCCAGCACCGCGGGACAGGGTACCGAGCAGTACTTC. Translation gives CASTAGQGTEQYF.

The chain employs TRBV7-2 and TRBJ1-6; D gene uncertain. V was shortened by 2 bases and J by 0 bases, with 17 bases between the two germline ends. Germline V gene lookup returns CDR1 SGHTA and CDR2 FQGNSA. The CDR3 extends over 19 amino acids. CDR3 DNA: TGTGCCAGCAGCTTAAGTAGCCCGGGGATATACTCCTATAATTCACCCCTCCACTTT. Translation gives CASSLSSPGIYSYNSPLHF.